The 16 T cell receptor beta chains given below trace back to one sample, sequenced in a study of shared clonotypes between healthy human individuals. Only in-frame clones appear in the TCRdb table, and some are missing; sequencing was by immunoSEQ multiplex PCR. Found here are about 680,000 clones, around four fifths of them singletons; the top ten hold roughly 2%. Sequenced input: memory CD4+ T cells sorted from blood. Indicated subset: CD45RA-negative fraction. These TCRs come from a woman in her twenties or thirties in good health.

V is TRBV11-1 and J is TRBJ2-7, with a possible D match to TRBD1 (6 bases). Germline loops: CDR1 SGHAT, CDR2 FQDESV (reference sequence). The CDR3 consists of 14 residues. Deletions cut 6 bases from V and 3 bases from J, with 15 bases between. For the CDR3, the DNA is TGTGCCAGCAGAAAGGGACAAAGCTTCTACGAGCAGTACTTC. Amino acids: CASRKGQSFYEQYF.

This clone was detected a few times. V usage is TRBV4-2 and J usage is TRBJ1-4; D call uncertain. With 1 base removed from V and 0 bases from J, the gap between germline ends came to 6 bases. CDR3 length: 15 residues. Germline-derived CDR1 and CDR2 are LGHNA and YNFKEQ. The CDR3 here is CASSQVSATNEKLFF. The CDR3 region has the DNA TGTGCCAGCAGCCAAGTTTCTGCAACTAATGAAAAACTGTTTTTT.

The chain has TRBV4-1 and TRBJ1-2, with a tentative D call TRBD1 (6 bases). Per the germline V gene, CDR1 is MGHRA and CDR2 is YSYEKL. The CDR3 runs to 16 residues. The V and J ends lost 4 bases and 0 bases respectively, with 15 bases between them. Written as DNA, the CDR3 is TGCGCCAGCAGCCTTTCTCGACAGGCTGCTAACTATGGCTACACCTTC. Its protein product is CASSLSRQAANYGYTF.

The chain joins TRBV28 to TRBJ2-1, with 10 bases that match TRBD1. CDR3 length: 15 amino acids. Trimming took 5 bases from V and 5 from J; bases not matched to a gene: 6. From germline, CDR1 is MDHEN and CDR2 SYDVKM. The DNA for the CDR3 is TGTGCCAGCAGTCTCGCGGACAGGGGGAACAATGAGCAGTTCTTC. Residues: CASSLADRGNNEQFF.

V is TRBV18 and J is TRBJ1-3; D is ambiguous. There are 12 residues in the CDR3. Germline V CDR1 and CDR2: KGHSH, LQKENI. The V end was cut by 6 bases, the J end by 3 bases, with 6 bases between. The CDR3 protein is CASSKVGNTIYF. CDR3 coding DNA: TGTGCCAGCTCGAAGGTTGGAAACACCATATATTTT. The full variable domain, rest sourced from reference TRBV18 and TRBJ1-3, is NAGVMQNPRHLVRRRGQEARLRCSPMKGHSHVYWYRQLPEEGLKFMVYLQKENIIDESGMPKERFSAEFPKEGPSILRIQQVVRGDSAAYFCASSKVGNTIYFGEGSWLTVV.

This clone has more than one count but fewer than ten. The chain links TRBV9 to TRBJ2-5, with D perhaps being TRBD1 or TRBD2 (6 bases each). Germline CDR1 and CDR2: SGDLS and YYNGEE. This CDR3 has 16 residues. Deletions cut 4 bases from V and 1 base from J, with 17 bases between. The CDR3 region has the DNA TGTGCCAGCAGCCCGGAGGGGGAGGTGAGCCAAGAGACCCAGTACTTC. Amino acids: CASSPEGEVSQETQYF.

This rearrangement joins TRBV12-5 to TRBJ1-1; TRBD1 matches 7 bases. The CDR3 totals 17 residues. With 1 base clipped from V and 1 base from J, the junction kept 9 bases outside the gene matches. CDR1 is LGHNT and CDR2 is FRNRAP in the germline V gene. CDR3 in DNA: TGTGCTAGTGGTTTGGATCCATTAAGGGGGCGGAACACTGAAGCTTTCTTT. Translating it yields CASGLDPLRGRNTEAFF.

Of note for this clone: Different DNA sequences within this sample yield the same CDR3. The V gene is TRBV4-1, the J gene TRBJ1-3; D uncertain. Germline V gene sequence: CDR1 MGHRA, CDR2 YSYEKL. The CDR3 contains 14 residues. V was trimmed by 1 base and J by 3 bases, leaving 7 bases between them. CDR3 in amino acids: CASSQAGSGNTIYF. The CDR3 nucleotides read TGCGCCAGCAGCCAAGCCGGTAGTGGAAACACCATATATTTT.

The chain uses TRBV28 and TRBJ1-5; D is undetermined. There are 15 residues in the CDR3. Trimming pared 3 bases from V and 6 bases from J, leaving 15 bases between. Germline assignment: CDR1 MDHEN and CDR2 SYDVKM. CDR3 protein: CASSFRFTLAQPQHF. The CDR3 DNA sequence: TGTGCCAGCAGTTTTCGGTTCACTTTGGCTCAGCCCCAGCATTTT.

In this sample, this clone turned up once. This chain joins TRBV19 and TRBJ2-2; 8 bases map to TRBD1. The CDR3 runs to 16 residues. J was trimmed by 4 bases and V by 5 bases; bases with no gene match: 9. Germline CDR1 LNHDA, CDR2 SQIVND (reference sequence). In nucleotides, the CDR3 is TGTGCCAGTAGTCGCCGGACAGGGTTTAGCACCGGGGAGCTGTTTTTT. Translation: CASSRRTGFSTGELFF. Combining the CDR3 with reference TRBV19 and TRBJ2-2 gives the whole variable domain DGGITQSPKYLFRKEGQNVTLSCEQNLNHDAMYWYRQDPGQGLRLIYYSQIVNDFQKGDIAEGYSVSREKKESFPLTVTSAQKNPTAFYLCASSRRTGFSTGELFFGEGSRLTVL.

V gene TRBV6-5 combines with J gene TRBJ2-5; D remains ambiguous. Looked up from germline, CDR1 is MNHEY and CDR2 is SVGAGI. Trimming removed 6 bases at V and 7 bases at J, with 15 bases between. CDR3 size: 13 residues. This CDR3 is CASRKADGWTQYF. In nucleotides, the CDR3 is TGTGCCAGCAGAAAGGCGGATGGGTGGACCCAGTACTTC.

This rearrangement joins TRBV27 to TRBJ1-1, with 8 nucleotides matching TRBD1. From germline, CDR1 is MNHEY and CDR2 SMNVEV (reference sequence). The CDR3 is 17 residues long. With 5 bases clipped from V and 5 bases from J, the junction kept 16 bases outside the gene matches. The CDR3 DNA follows: TGTGCCAGCAGTCCGCTAAACCCGACAGGGGTGAGTACTGAAGCTTTCTTT. As protein: CASSPLNPTGVSTEAFF.

V is TRBV10-3 and J is TRBJ1-4; D remains unclear. Germline CDR1 is ENHRY and CDR2 is SYGVKD. CDR3 length: 13 amino acids. V was cut by 4 bases and J by 6 bases, with 9 bases left in between. CDR3 region: CAISVTEDEKLFF. The CDR3 DNA sequence: TGTGCCATCAGTGTCACCGAGGATGAAAAACTGTTTTTT.

This chain uses TRBV10-3 with TRBJ1-1; no definite D call. The CDR3 loop spans 14 amino acids. Germline V gene data show CDR1 as ENHRY and CDR2 as SYGVKD. CDR3 sequence reads: CANSQGPMATEAFF. CDR3 DNA sequence: TGTGCGAACTCCCAAGGGCCTATGGCGACTGAAGCTTTCTTT.

The chain links TRBV7-6 to TRBJ2-7, with D tentatively TRBD2 (6 bases). This CDR3 is built from 11 residues. Trimming cost V 5 bases and J 4 bases, with 6 bases left between them. CDR1 is SGHVS and CDR2 is FNYEAQ in the germline V gene. The chain's CDR3 is CASSRGYEQYF. For the CDR3, the DNA is TGTGCCAGCAGCCGGGGGTACGAGCAGTACTTC.

This clone has only a few counts. The chain couples TRBV5-1 to TRBJ2-3, with D possibly TRBD2 on 6 matching bases. Germline CDR1 SGHRS, CDR2 YFSETQ. Trimming took 2 bases from V and 7 from J, leaving 17 bases between them. This CDR3 has 15 amino acids. The CDR3 reads CASSLRAGPGNTQYF. CDR3 DNA: TGCGCCAGCAGCTTAAGGGCGGGGCCGGGGAATACGCAGTATTTT. The full variable domain, in which reference TRBV5-1 and TRBJ2-3 provide the parts outside the CDR3, is KAGVTQTPRYLIKTRGQQVTLSCSPISGHRSVSWYQQTPGQGLQFLFEYFSETQRNKGNFPGRFSGRQFSNSRSEMNVSTLELGDSALYLCASSLRAGPGNTQYFGPGTRLTVL.